This T cell receptor beta chain emerged from a study of T cells after yellow fever vaccination. Across the study: SMART-Seq v4 Ultra Low Input prepared libraries from low-cell fractions.

In TCRdb, the 5' RACE reads were re-called with MiXCR into one record per CDR3 protein. The sample shows about 240,000 distinct CDR3 sequences, 6.5% to 8.5% of them seen only once. Study-level findings and limits: A minor fraction of clonotypes spanned both CD4 and CD8 compartments. Re-detected after boosting: most primary clones, 96% of CD4 and around 86% of CD8.

Comment on this clonotype: Its antigen is unidentified.

The germline CDR1 and CDR2 sequences are SGHRS and YFSETQ. This CDR3 region has 15 residues. J lost 13 bases, V lost 4 bases, and 13 bases had no gene match. This specimen consisted of CD4+ T cells sorted from PBMCs, obtained 15 days after the yellow fever booster vaccination. The sequence came from a man under 40 who received the YFV17D yellow fever vaccine. The gene calls are TRBV5-1 and TRBJ2-1; 11 positions match TRBD2. The CDR3 DNA follows: TGCGCCAGCAGCCTGACTAGCGGGGCTTTATGGGATCAGTTCTTC. Translation gives CASSLTSGALWDQFF. The full variable domain, in which reference TRBV5-1 and TRBJ2-1 provide the parts outside the CDR3, is KAGVTQTPRYLIKTRGQQVTLSCSPISGHRSVSWYQQTPGQGLQFLFEYFSETQRNKGNFPGRFSGRQFSNSRSEMNVSTLELGDSALYLCASSLTSGALWDQFFGPGTRLTVL.